The 8 T cell receptor beta chains listed next were all sequenced from one sample in a study of molecular identifiers for immune sequencing clone quantification. A single record per CDR3 protein comes from TCRdb applying MiXCR to the PCR reads. The profile shows over 600,000 distinct CDR3 sequences, less than 20% of them singletons. The sequenced sample was naive CD8+ T cells from blood, with Jurkat cell RNA spiked in. Specified subset: FACS-sorted CD8+CD4-CCR7+CD45RA+ naive T cells. These receptor sequences come from a human donor in good health. Some libraries in this study had Jurkat cell RNA spiked in.

This clonotype was detected only a few times. The gene calls are TRBV11-2 and TRBJ2-1; 7 bases are a match to TRBD1. Germline V CDR1 and CDR2: SGHAT, FQNNGV. V lost 5 bases and J lost 4; bases outside the gene matches: 8. This CDR3 has 15 amino acids. The CDR3 sequence is CASSDRDSLYNEQFF. The CDR3 bases are TGTGCCAGCAGCGACCGGGACAGTCTTTACAATGAGCAGTTCTTC. The whole variable domain, filled in from reference TRBV11-2 and TRBJ2-1, reads EAGVAQSPRYKIIEKRQSVAFWCNPISGHATLYWYQQILGQGPKLLIQFQNNGVVDDSQLPKDRFSAERLKGVDSTLKIQPAKLEDSAVYLCASSDRDSLYNEQFFGPGTRLTVL.

For this clonotype: This clone may be a read error of a much larger clone one base away. This chain joins TRBV18 and TRBJ2-2; D might be TRBD2 (6 bases). The CDR3 runs to 12 residues. Germline values: CDR1 KGHSH, CDR2 LQKENI. The CDR3 nucleotides read TGTGCCAGCTCACAGGGAAGCCGGGAGCTGTCTTTT. It codes for CASSQGSRELSF. Supplemented by reference TRBV18 and TRBJ2-2, the full variable domain reads NAGVMQNPRHLVRRRGQEARLRCSPMKGHSHVYWYRQLPEEGLKFMVYLQKENIIDESGMPKERFSAEFPKEGPSILRIQQVVRGDSAAYFCASSQGSRELSFGEGSRLTVL.

As concerns this clonotype: A much larger clone lies one base from this, so it may be a read error. The rearrangement links TRBV15 to TRBJ2-7; 9 bases are shared with TRBD2. The CDR3 runs 15 residues. Germline lookup yields CDR1 LNHNV and CDR2 YYDKDF (reference sequence). Written as DNA, the CDR3 is TGTGCCACCGGCAGAGCAGCAGCGGGGGGCTACGAGCAGTACTTC. The encoded protein is CATGRAAAGGYEQYF.

This clonotype was counted ten times or more. This chain links TRBV11-2 with TRBJ2-3; 13 bases fit TRBD2. The CDR3 totals 17 residues. The V gene's germline CDR1 is SGHAT and CDR2 FQNNGV. Germline trimming cut 3 bases from V and 2 bases from J; bases unmatched to any gene: 5. The CDR3 sequence is CASSFPGLAGSTDTQYF. The CDR3 DNA is TGTGCCAGCAGCTTCCCGGGACTAGCGGGATCCACAGATACGCAGTATTTT.

This clonotype was picked up many times. The V and J genes are TRBV7-9 and TRBJ1-1, with D tentatively TRBD1 (6 bases). Trimming took 1 base from V and 4 from J, leaving 13 bases between them. The CDR3 contains 15 residues. Germline V lookup: CDR1 SEHNR, CDR2 FQNEAQ (reference sequence). CDR3 sequence: CASSLEGGWGTEAFF. The CDR3 DNA sequence: TGTGCCAGCAGCTTAGAGGGGGGATGGGGCACTGAAGCTTTCTTT.

This clonotype was found many times. The chain is built from TRBV6-2 or TRBV6-3 and TRBJ1-5; the D is unclear. V lost 2 bases and J 2 bases, leaving 13 bases between the germline ends. Germline CDR1 reads MNHEY; CDR2 reads SVGEGT. The CDR3 has 16 amino acids. CDR3 coding DNA: TGTGCCAGCAGTTACGGCCCCCTTGGGGGCAATCAGCCCCAGCATTTT. It codes for CASSYGPLGGNQPQHF.

The rearrangement uses TRBV14 and TRBJ2-3; 15 nucleotides agree with TRBD2. With 4 bases clipped from V and 7 bases from J, the junction kept 6 bases outside the gene matches. The germline gives CDR1 SGHDN, CDR2 FVKESK. This CDR3 is 16 amino acids long. The CDR3 region has the DNA TGTGCCAGCAGCCCCTGGACTAGCGGGAGGGCGTATACGCAGTATTTT. Protein product: CASSPWTSGRAYTQYF.

This clonotype was seen repeatedly, ten times or more. J is TRBJ1-5 and V is TRBV28; D not resolved. V lost 2 bases, J lost 7 bases, and 9 bases lay in between. Germline V CDR1 and CDR2: MDHEN, SYDVKM. The CDR3 totals 13 residues. The CDR3 nucleotides are TGTGCCAGCAGTTTAACAGAACCCCAGCCCCAGCATTTT. Its protein is CASSLTEPQPQHF.